Following are 14 T cell receptor beta chains from one sample sequenced in a study of blood T cell repertoires in COVID-19 (dated by TCRdb to the early 2020s). Libraries were constructed by the immunoSEQ multiplex PCR assay. TCRdb took over this immuneACCESS table, retaining in-frame rearrangements with V and J assigned. Such tables are incomplete; in checked studies, under half of the missing clones stem from an unresolved V gene, and the remainder is unexplained. This sample gives about 75,000 clones in total; 79% of them show up just once. The ten most abundant clones make up around 5.8% of the sample. The sequenced sample consisted of peripheral blood. All receptors come from a woman aged 80 or over with active or convalescent COVID-19.

The V gene is TRBV5-3, the J gene TRBJ2-3, with 12 bases that match TRBD2. TRBV5-3 is flagged as an ORF with uncertain function. J was trimmed by 3 bases and V by 1 base; bases with no gene match: 6. The CDR3 extends over 17 amino acids. CDR3 residues: CARSLCPTSGRTDTQYF. CDR3 coding DNA: TGTGCCAGAAGCTTGTGTCCGACTAGCGGGAGAACAGATACGCAGTATTTT.

The rearrangement links TRBV19 to TRBJ2-3, with TRBD2 identical over 9 bases. The CDR3 is 15 amino acids. J gave up 3 bases and V 3 bases, and 4 bases lay outside the gene matches. Germline V gene data show CDR1 as LNHDA and CDR2 as SQIVND (reference sequence). CDR3 in DNA: TGTGCCAGTAGTATGATTAGCGGGAGAACAGATACGCAGTATTTT. Residues: CASSMISGRTDTQYF.

V is TRBV4-3 and J is TRBJ1-6, with TRBD1 matching over 9 bases. The CDR3 is 18 amino acids. V was pared by 2 bases and J by 6 bases, with 11 bases of the junction left unmatched. Germline V lookup: CDR1 LGHNA, CDR2 YSLEER. The CDR3 region is CASSQYTPGTGRNSPLHF. The CDR3 region has the DNA TGCGCCAGCAGCCAATACACACCCGGGACAGGGCGTAATTCACCCCTCCACTTT.

The chain carries TRBV28 and TRBJ1-2; D gene uncertain. V lost 6 bases to trimming and J lost 5 bases, with 10 bases between them. The CDR3 is 12 residues long. Looked up from germline, CDR1 is MDHEN and CDR2 is SYDVKM. CDR3 region: CASSPWRYGYTF. Here the CDR3 DNA reads TGTGCCAGCAGCCCCTGGCGGTATGGCTACACCTTC.

The V gene is TRBV28, the J gene TRBJ1-2, with a tentative D call TRBD1 (6 bases). V dropped 8 bases and J dropped 5 bases, with 15 bases sitting between them. The CDR3 totals 13 residues. The germline gives CDR1 MDHEN, CDR2 SYDVKM. CDR3 coding DNA: TGTGCCAGCCGAGGGGGTAAGGGATATGGCTACACCTTC. It codes for CASRGGKGYGYTF.

This clone was counted only a few times. Written as DNA, the CDR3 is TGTGCCAGCAGCCGAGGGGGTCTCACCGGGGAGCTGTTTTTT. Protein sequence: CASSRGGLTGELFF. This chain uses TRBV3-1 (or the pseudogene TRBV3-2) with TRBJ2-2, with a weak D call TRBD1 (6 bases). The CDR3 spans 14 residues. Germline V gene lookup returns CDR1 LGHDT and CDR2 YNNKEL (reference sequence). Trimming stripped 4 bases from V and 4 bases from J, with 10 bases between.

The chain couples TRBV6-5 to TRBJ1-3, with D perhaps TRBD1 (5 bases). The CDR3 extends over 15 amino acids. CDR1 is MNHEY and CDR2 is SVGAGI in the germline V gene. Trimming took off 1 base at V and 7 bases at J, with 14 bases between the two ends. CDR3 nucleotide sequence: TGTGCCAGCAGTTACTTATCTTCGGGGGGGAACACCATATATTTT. Translation: CASSYLSSGGNTIYF.

The rearrangement joins TRBV5-5 to TRBJ1-6; D is ambiguous. With 1 base removed from V and 3 bases from J, the gap between germline ends came to 8 bases. This CDR3 contains 15 residues. Germline loops: CDR1 SGHKS, CDR2 YYEKEE (reference sequence). CDR3 sequence (DNA): TGTGCCAGCAGCTTGAGCGATTACTATAATTCACCCCTCCACTTT. Its translation: CASSLSDYYNSPLHF.

J is TRBJ2-6 and V is TRBV25-1, with no clear D. V lost 4 bases, J lost 2 bases, and 9 bases lay in between. The CDR3 consists of 15 residues. Germline V gene lookup returns CDR1 MGHDK and CDR2 SYGVNS. CDR3 coding DNA: TGTGCCAGCAGTGTTCCAGGAACTGGGGCCAACGTCCTGACTTTC. Translating gives CASSVPGTGANVLTF.

V and J are TRBV19 and TRBJ2-1; maybe TRBD2 (5 bases). CDR1 is LNHDA and CDR2 is SQIVND in the germline V gene (reference sequence). Trimming took off 3 bases at V and 4 bases at J, with 19 bases between the two ends. This CDR3 spans 17 amino acids. CDR3 coding DNA: TGTGCCAGTAGTATCGACCTTGCGGGCGTCTCATACAATGAGCAGTTCTTC. Its translation is CASSIDLAGVSYNEQFF.

J is TRBJ1-2 and V is TRBV20-1; D gene uncertain. Germline CDR1 DFQATT, CDR2 SNEGSKA (reference sequence). The CDR3 runs to 11 residues. V shed 8 bases and J shed 4 bases, with 11 bases lying between them. CDR3 sequence (DNA): TGCAGTCCAAAGAGCTCCTATGGCTACACCTTC. It translates to CSPKSSYGYTF.

This chain links TRBV5-1 with TRBJ1-2; 11 bases align to TRBD1. Germline CDR1 and CDR2: SGHRS and YFSETQ. With V trimmed by 4 bases and J by 8 bases, 16 bases remained unmatched. The CDR3 is made up of 17 amino acids. The DNA of the CDR3 is TGCGCCAGCAGCCGAGGAACGGGACAGGGGGGTATGTCCGGCTACACCTTC. This translates into CASSRGTGQGGMSGYTF.

In its sample, this clone was seen a few times. V gene TRBV19 combines with J gene TRBJ1-1, with a tentative D call TRBD1 (5 bases). The CDR3 extends over 14 amino acids. V shed 10 bases and J shed 3 bases, with 18 bases lying between them. The germline CDR1 and CDR2 sequences are LNHDA and SQIVND (reference sequence). The CDR3 DNA follows: TGTGCCACCCGGCCATCGACAGTGCACACTGAAGCTTTCTTT. This translates into CATRPSTVHTEAFF. The whole variable domain, filled in from reference TRBV19 and TRBJ1-1, reads DGGITQSPKYLFRKEGQNVTLSCEQNLNHDAMYWYRQDPGQGLRLIYYSQIVNDFQKGDIAEGYSVSREKKESFPLTVTSAQKNPTAFYLCATRPSTVHTEAFFGQGTRLTVV.

The rearrangement links TRBV27 to TRBJ1-2, with TRBD1 as a possible D gene (6 bases). V was clipped by 6 bases and J by 6 bases, with 23 bases between them. Germline CDR1 is MNHEY and CDR2 is SMNVEV (reference sequence). The CDR3 runs to 16 residues. CDR3 in DNA: TGTGCCAGCAGGGGATGGGAAGAGGGGGGGTCTCATGGCTACACCTTC. Translating it yields CASRGWEEGGSHGYTF.